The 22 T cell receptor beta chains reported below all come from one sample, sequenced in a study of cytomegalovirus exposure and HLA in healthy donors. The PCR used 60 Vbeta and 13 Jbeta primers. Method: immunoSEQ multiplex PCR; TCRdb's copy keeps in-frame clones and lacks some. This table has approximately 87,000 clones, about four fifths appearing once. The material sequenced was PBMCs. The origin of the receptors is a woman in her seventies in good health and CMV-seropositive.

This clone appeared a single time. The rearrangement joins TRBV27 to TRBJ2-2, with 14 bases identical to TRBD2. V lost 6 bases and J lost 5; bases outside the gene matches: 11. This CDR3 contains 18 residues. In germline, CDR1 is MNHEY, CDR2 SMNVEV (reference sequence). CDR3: CASRSGTSGSRGTGELFF. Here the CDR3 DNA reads TGTGCCAGCAGATCCGGGACTAGCGGGAGCCGGGGTACCGGGGAGCTGTTTTTT.

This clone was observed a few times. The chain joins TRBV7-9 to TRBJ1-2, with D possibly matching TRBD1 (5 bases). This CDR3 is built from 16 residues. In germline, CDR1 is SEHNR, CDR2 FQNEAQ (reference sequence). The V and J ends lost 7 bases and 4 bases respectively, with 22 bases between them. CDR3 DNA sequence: TGTGCCAGCACCTCTGGGGGGACTCAAGGACGCTATGGCTACACCTTC. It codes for CASTSGGTQGRYGYTF.

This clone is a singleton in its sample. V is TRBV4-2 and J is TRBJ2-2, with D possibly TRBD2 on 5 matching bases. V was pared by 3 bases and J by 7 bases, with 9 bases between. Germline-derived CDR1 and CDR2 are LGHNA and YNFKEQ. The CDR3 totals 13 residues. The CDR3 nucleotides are TGTGCCAGCAGCCAGGGAGCCCGCGGGGAGCTGTTTTTT. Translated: CASSQGARGELFF.

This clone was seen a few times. The chain's CDR3 is CASSGGQPSDGYTF. For the CDR3, the DNA is TGCGCCAGCAGCGGGGGACAGCCTAGTGATGGCTACACCTTC. The gene calls are TRBV5-1 and TRBJ1-2; 7 positions match TRBD1. V shed 4 bases, J shed 6 bases, and the junction held 9 bases outside the gene matches. The CDR3 is 14 amino acids. The germline CDR1 and CDR2 sequences are SGHRS and YFSETQ.

The CDR3 reads CSIRTGDSYEQYF. In DNA form, the CDR3 reads TGCAGCATAAGGACAGGGGACTCCTACGAGCAGTACTTC. This sequence joins TRBV29-1 and TRBJ2-7; 9 nucleotides agree with TRBD1. CDR3 size: 13 residues. In germline, CDR1 is SQVTM, CDR2 ANQGSEA. Trimming took 8 bases from V and 0 from J; bases not matched to a gene: 5.

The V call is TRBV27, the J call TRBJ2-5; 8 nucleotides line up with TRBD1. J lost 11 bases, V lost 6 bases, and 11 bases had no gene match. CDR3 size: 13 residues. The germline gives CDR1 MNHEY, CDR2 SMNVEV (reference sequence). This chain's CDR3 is CASSPDRAGEQYF. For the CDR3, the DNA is TGTGCCAGCAGCCCGGACAGGGCCGGGGAGCAGTACTTC.

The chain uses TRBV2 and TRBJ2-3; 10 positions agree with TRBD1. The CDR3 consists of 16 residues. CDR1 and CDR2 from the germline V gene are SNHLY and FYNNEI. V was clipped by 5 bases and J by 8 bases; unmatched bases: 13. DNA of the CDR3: TGTGCCAGCAGTACTCAGCGGGACAGGGGTTTTGGTACGCAGTATTTT. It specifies CASSTQRDRGFGTQYF.

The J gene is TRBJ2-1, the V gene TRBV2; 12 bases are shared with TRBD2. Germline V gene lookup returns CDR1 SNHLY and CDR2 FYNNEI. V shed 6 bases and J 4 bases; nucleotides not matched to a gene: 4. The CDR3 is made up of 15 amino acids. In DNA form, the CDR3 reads TGTGCCAGCAGAAAACTAGCGGGAGGTTACAATGAGCAGTTCTTC. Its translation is CASRKLAGGYNEQFF.

The CDR3 nucleotides are TGTGCCAGCAGCCGGGATGTAGGGAGGGCAGATACGCAGTATTTT. It encodes CASSRDVGRADTQYF. The chain has TRBV7-3 and TRBJ2-3; 7 positions match TRBD2. This CDR3 has 15 amino acids. Germline CDR1 reads SGHTA; CDR2 reads FQGTGA. The V gene end was trimmed by 5 bases and the J gene end by 4 bases; junction bases not matched to a gene: 9.

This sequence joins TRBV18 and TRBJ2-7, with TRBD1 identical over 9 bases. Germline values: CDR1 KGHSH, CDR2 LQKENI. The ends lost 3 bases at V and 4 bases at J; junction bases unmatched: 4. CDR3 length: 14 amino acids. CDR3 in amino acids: CASSPTQGAYEQYF. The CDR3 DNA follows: TGTGCCAGCTCACCGACACAGGGGGCGTACGAGCAGTACTTC.

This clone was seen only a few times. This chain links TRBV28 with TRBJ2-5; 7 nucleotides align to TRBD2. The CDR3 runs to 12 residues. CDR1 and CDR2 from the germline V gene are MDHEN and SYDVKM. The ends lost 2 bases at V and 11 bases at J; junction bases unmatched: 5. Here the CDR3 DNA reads TGTGCCAGCAGTTTAGGGGACTACAAGCAGTACTTC. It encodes CASSLGDYKQYF.

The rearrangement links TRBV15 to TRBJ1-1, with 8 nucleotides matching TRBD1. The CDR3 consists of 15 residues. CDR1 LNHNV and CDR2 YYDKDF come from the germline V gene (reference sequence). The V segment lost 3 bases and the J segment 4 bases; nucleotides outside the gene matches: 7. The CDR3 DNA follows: TGTGCCACCAGCAGCCTCGGACAGGGATTCACTGAAGCTTTCTTT. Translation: CATSSLGQGFTEAFF.

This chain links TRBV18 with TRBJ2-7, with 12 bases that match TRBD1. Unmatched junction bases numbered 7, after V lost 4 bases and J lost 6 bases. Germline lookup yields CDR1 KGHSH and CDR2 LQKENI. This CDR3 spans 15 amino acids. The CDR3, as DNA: TGTGCCAGCTCACGGGACAGGGGGCCGGCTCTCGAGCAGTACTTC. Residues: CASSRDRGPALEQYF.

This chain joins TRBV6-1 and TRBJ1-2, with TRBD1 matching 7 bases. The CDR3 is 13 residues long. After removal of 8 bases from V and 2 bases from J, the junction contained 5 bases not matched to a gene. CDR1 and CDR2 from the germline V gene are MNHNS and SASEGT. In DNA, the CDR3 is TGTGCCAGCCAACCAGGGGGAAACTATGGCTACACCTTC. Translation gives CASQPGGNYGYTF.

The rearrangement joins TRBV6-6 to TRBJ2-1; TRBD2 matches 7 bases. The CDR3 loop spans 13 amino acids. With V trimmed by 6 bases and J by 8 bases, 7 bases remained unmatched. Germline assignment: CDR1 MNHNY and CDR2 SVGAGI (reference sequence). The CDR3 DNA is TGTGCCAGCAGGGACCGGGACTATGATGAGCAGTTCTTC. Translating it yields CASRDRDYDEQFF.

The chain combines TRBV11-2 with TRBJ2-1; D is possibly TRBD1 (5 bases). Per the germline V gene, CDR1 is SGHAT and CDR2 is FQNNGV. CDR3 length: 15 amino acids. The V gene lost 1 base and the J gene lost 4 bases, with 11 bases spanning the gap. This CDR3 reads CASSLGWAGYNEQFF. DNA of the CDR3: TGTGCCAGCAGCTTAGGGTGGGCAGGGTACAATGAGCAGTTCTTC. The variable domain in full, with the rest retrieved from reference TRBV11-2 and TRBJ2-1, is EAGVAQSPRYKIIEKRQSVAFWCNPISGHATLYWYQQILGQGPKLLIQFQNNGVVDDSQLPKDRFSAERLKGVDSTLKIQPAKLEDSAVYLCASSLGWAGYNEQFFGPGTRLTVL.

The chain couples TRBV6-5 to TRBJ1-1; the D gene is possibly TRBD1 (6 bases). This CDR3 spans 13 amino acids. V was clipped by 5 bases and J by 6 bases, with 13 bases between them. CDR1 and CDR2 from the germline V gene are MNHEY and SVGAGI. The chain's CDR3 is CASSTTGTPEAFF. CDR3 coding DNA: TGTGCCAGCAGTACCACAGGGACCCCTGAAGCTTTCTTT.

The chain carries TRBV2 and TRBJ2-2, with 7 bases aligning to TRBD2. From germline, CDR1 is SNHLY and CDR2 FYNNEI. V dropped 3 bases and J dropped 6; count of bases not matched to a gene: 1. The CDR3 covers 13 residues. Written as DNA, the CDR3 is TGTGCCAGCAGTGATCGGGAGGCCGGGGAGCTGTTTTTT. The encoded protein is CASSDREAGELFF.

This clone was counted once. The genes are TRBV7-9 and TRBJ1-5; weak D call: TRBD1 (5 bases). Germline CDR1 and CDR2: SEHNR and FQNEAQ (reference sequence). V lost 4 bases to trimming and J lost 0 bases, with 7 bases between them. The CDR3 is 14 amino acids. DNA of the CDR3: TGTGCCAGCAGCTCGACAGATAGCAATCAGCCCCAGCATTTT. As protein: CASSSTDSNQPQHF.

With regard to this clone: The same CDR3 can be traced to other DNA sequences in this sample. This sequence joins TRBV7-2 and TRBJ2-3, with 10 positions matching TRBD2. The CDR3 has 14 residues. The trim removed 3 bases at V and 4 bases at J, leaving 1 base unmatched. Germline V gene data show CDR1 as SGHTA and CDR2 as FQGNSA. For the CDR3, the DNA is TGTGCCAGCAGCTTGGGACTAGCGCCAGATACGCAGTATTTT. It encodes CASSLGLAPDTQYF.

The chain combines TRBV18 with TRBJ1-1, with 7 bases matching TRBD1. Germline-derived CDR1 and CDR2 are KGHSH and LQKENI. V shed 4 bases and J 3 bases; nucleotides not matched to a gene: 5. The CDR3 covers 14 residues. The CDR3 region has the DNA TGTGCCAGCTCACTAGGACAGGCGTACACTGAAGCTTTCTTT. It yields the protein CASSLGQAYTEAFF.

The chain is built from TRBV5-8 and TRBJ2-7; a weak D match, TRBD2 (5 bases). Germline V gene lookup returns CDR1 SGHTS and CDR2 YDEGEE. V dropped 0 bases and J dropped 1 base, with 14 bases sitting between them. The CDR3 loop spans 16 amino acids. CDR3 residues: CASSLVLGSGSYEQYF. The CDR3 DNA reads TGTGCCAGCAGCTTGGTGTTGGGCTCGGGGTCCTACGAGCAGTACTTC.